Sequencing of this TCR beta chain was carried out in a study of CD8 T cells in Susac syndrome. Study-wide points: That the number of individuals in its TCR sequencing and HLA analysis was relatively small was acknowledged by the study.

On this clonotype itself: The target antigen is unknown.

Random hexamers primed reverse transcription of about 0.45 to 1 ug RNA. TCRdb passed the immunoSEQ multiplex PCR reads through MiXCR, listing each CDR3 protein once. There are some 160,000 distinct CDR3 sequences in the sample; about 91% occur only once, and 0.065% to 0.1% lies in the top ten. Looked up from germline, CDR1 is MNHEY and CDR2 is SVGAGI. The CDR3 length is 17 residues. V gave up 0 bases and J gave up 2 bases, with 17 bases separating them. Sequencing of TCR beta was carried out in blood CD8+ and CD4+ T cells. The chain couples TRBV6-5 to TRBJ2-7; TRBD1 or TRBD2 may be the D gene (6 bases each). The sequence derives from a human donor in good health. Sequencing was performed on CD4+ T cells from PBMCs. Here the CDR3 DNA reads TGTGCCAGCAGTTACTCGAATCCGGGGGCCTTTACCTACGAGCAGTACTTC. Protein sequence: CASSYSNPGAFTYEQYF.